This record covers a single T cell receptor beta chain. Its cognate antigen is unknown. Resection was for synchronous oligometastatic disease or a late solitary brain metastasis recurrence. This entry is derived from a study of T cells in lung cancer brain metastases. Study overall: About 85% of the roughly 20 patients had smoked, with a median of around 40 pack-years. A median approximately 340 days separated primary and brain metastasis sampling. Study outcomes and limitations: Paired primaries held more unique productive clones than brain metastases (median approximately 4,500 versus 1,500).

Sequencing was performed with immunoSEQ multiplex PCR; in TCRdb, only in-frame clones are kept and a portion is missing. The sample records roughly 1,500 clones, just under 90% being singletons. Unmatched junction bases numbered 6, after V lost 10 bases and J lost 2 bases. The CDR3 spans 14 residues. Germline V gene sequence: CDR1 LNHDA, CDR2 SQIVND (reference sequence). The specimen was tumor tissue from a brain metastasis. This receptor was identified in a man aged 60-69 years with non-small cell lung cancer that had spread to the brain. The chain couples TRBV19 to TRBJ1-1; the match to TRBD1 covers 11 bases. The CDR3 coding sequence is TGTGCCACCGGGGACAGGGGGAGAAACACTGAAGCTTTCTTT. This encodes CATGDRGRNTEAFF.